A selection of T cell receptor beta chains follows, all from one sample in a study of shared clonotypes between healthy human individuals. Assay: immunoSEQ multiplex PCR; the TCRdb copy retains only in-frame clones and omits some. The sample includes hundreds of thousands of clones, about 96% of them seen just once. The sequencing sample was made of naive CD8+ T cells sorted from blood. Every receptor here comes from a woman between 25 and 40 years old in good health. Each CDR3 is given with its conserved first and last residue. The order of the fields is J gene, D gene, V gene, CDR3 protein, CDR3 DNA. The D gene is left open where the match is weak.

TRBJ2-7 TRBD1 TRBV27 CASSLRQGGSYEQYF TGTGCCAGCAGTTTAAGACAGGGGGGTTCCTACGAGCAGTACTTC
TRBJ2-5 TRBD1 TRBV10-3 CAISDRGTAQETQYF TGTGCCATCAGTGACCGAGGGACAGCCCAAGAGACCCAGTACTTC
TRBJ1-1 . TRBV28 CASSSFSSGPYLNTEAFF TGTGCCAGCAGTTCCTTTAGCTCGGGACCGTACCTGAACACTGAAGCTTTCTTT
TRBJ2-7 TRBD2 TRBV28 CASSWTSGNYEQYF TGTGCCAGCAGTTGGACTAGCGGGAACTACGAGCAGTACTTC
TRBJ1-1 . TRBV28 CASSLVRGGTEAFF TGTGCCAGCAGTCTCGTCCGGGGGGGGACTGAAGCTTTCTTT
TRBJ1-1 . TRBV27 CASSLSVPGWTEAFF TGTGCCAGCAGTTTATCGGTACCAGGGTGGACTGAAGCTTTCTTT
TRBJ1-1 . TRBV27 CASSLSLSRGDTEAFF TGTGCCAGCAGTTTATCGTTGTCCCGCGGGGACACTGAAGCTTTCTTT
TRBJ2-7 TRBD2 TRBV6-1 CASSEARGGTILFYEQYF TGTGCCAGCAGTGAAGCGCGGGGGGGTACCATCCTATTCTACGAGCAGTACTTC
TRBJ2-7 TRBD2 TRBV28 CASRGRAYEQYF TGTGCCAGCAGGGGGAGGGCATACGAGCAGTACTTC
TRBJ2-1 . TRBV27 CASSLWTDSYNEQFF TGTGCCAGCAGTTTATGGACCGACTCCTACAATGAGCAGTTCTTC
TRBJ2-1 TRBD1 TRBV6-5 CASRPGTGALDEQFF TGTGCCAGCAGACCCGGGACAGGGGCTTTGGATGAGCAGTTCTTC
TRBJ2-4 TRBD2 TRBV10-1 CASSVRAGVAKNIQYF TGCGCCAGCAGTGTACGAGCGGGAGTGGCCAAAAACATTCAGTACTTC
TRBJ2-7 TRBD2 TRBV5-8 CASSPDRVQSGTSGMDEQYF TGTGCCAGCAGCCCGGACAGAGTACAGTCTGGGACTAGCGGGATGGACGAGCAGTACTTC
TRBJ1-1 . TRBV28 CASSLWREIMNTEAFF TGTGCCAGCAGTTTATGGCGGGAGATCATGAACACTGAAGCTTTCTTT
TRBJ1-5 TRBD1 TRBV27 CASSLNRGNQPQHF TGTGCCAGCAGTTTGAACAGGGGGAATCAGCCCCAGCATTTT
TRBJ2-5 . TRBV28 CASSFYETQYF TGTGCCAGCAGTTTTTACGAGACCCAGTACTTC
TRBJ2-1 . TRBV13 CASSFQGGYNEQFF TGTGCCAGCAGCTTTCAGGGGGGTTACAATGAGCAGTTCTTC